The 7 T cell receptor beta chains in this list originate from one sample, sequenced in a study of regulatory T cells in long-lasting Graves disease. Through Arm-PCR of CDR3 regions and iRepertoire HTBI primers, TCR beta libraries were built. Each CDR3 protein gets one entry after TCRdb re-called the multiplex PCR reads with MiXCR. The sample shows 450,000 or so distinct CDR3 sequences, around a fifth of them seen only once. Time point specified: persistent/refractory GD, antithyroid drugs over 5 years with positive TRAb. The TCR library was made from RNA that had been extracted from PBMCs in TRIzol. Sequences were derived from peripheral blood mononuclear cells (PBMCs), sampled when the disease was refractory, from a patient treated with antithyroid drugs. Receptors originate from a female donor with Graves disease.

The chain has TRBV9 and TRBJ1-1; D is unclear. The CDR3 extends over 13 amino acids. V lost 0 bases, J lost 7 bases, and 10 bases lay in between. Germline V gives CDR1 SGDLS, CDR2 YYNGEE. Written as DNA, the CDR3 is TGTGCCAGCAGCGTAGCGTCCGACCGTGAAGCTTTCTTT. Protein: CASSVASDREAFF.

This rearrangement joins TRBV30 to TRBJ1-5; no definite D call. V dropped 2 bases and J dropped 1 base, with 12 bases sitting between them. Germline CDR1 GTSNPN, CDR2 SVGIG (reference sequence). The CDR3 consists of 15 residues. The CDR3 DNA reads as TGTGCCTGGAGTTCGGGTATCCGGAGCAATCAGCCCCAGCATTTT. Translated, it gives CAWSSGIRSNQPQHF. Complete variable domain (other parts from reference TRBV30 and TRBJ1-5): SQTIHQWPATLVQPVGSPLSLECTVEGTSNPNLYWYRQAAGRGLQLLFYSVGIGQISSEVPQNLSASRPQDRQFILSSKKLLLSDSGFYLCAWSSGIRSNQPQHFGDGTRLSIL.

The chain joins TRBV7-2 to TRBJ2-7, with 9 bases lining up with TRBD2. This CDR3 has 14 residues. V lost 5 bases to trimming and J lost 0 bases; unmatched junction nucleotides: 2. The V gene's germline CDR1 is SGHTA and CDR2 FQGNSA. CDR3 region: CASSRGGVSYEQYF. CDR3 nucleotides: TGTGCCAGCAGCCGCGGGGGGGTCTCCTACGAGCAGTACTTC.

This clonotype was counted at least ten times. This chain uses TRBV7-2 with TRBJ1-1; 7 nucleotides line up with TRBD1. The germline gives CDR1 SGHTA, CDR2 FQGNSA. The CDR3 has 13 amino acids. J lost 7 bases, V lost 1 base, and 3 bases had no gene match. CDR3 amino acids: CASSLVRGREAFF. As DNA, the CDR3 is TGTGCCAGCAGCTTAGTGAGGGGGCGTGAAGCTTTCTTT.

This clonotype was detected only a few times. The chain employs TRBV10-2 and TRBJ2-2; unclear D gene. Germline CDR1 reads WSHSY; CDR2 reads SAAADI. V was cut by 3 bases and J by 6 bases, with 8 bases left in between. The CDR3 has 13 residues. CDR3 sequence reads: CASSDRGSGELFF. The CDR3 DNA sequence: TGCGCCAGCAGTGATCGTGGGTCCGGGGAGCTGTTTTTT.

V and J are TRBV6-1 and TRBJ1-1; D might be TRBD1 (5 bases). This CDR3 spans 14 amino acids. CDR1 and CDR2 (germline): MNHNS, SASEGT. Deletions cut 2 bases from V and 4 bases from J, with 11 bases between. The CDR3 coding sequence is TGTGCCAGCAGTGAACAGGGATTGACCACTGAAGCTTTCTTT. Protein product: CASSEQGLTTEAFF.

The CDR3 is CASSLSYPGDHTDTQYF. Here the CDR3 DNA reads TGTGCCAGCAGCTTGTCTTATCCAGGGGACCACACAGATACGCAGTATTTT. The chain has TRBV11-2 and TRBJ2-3; D is perhaps TRBD1 (6 bases). V lost 3 bases, J lost 2 bases, and 18 bases lay in between. Germline V lookup: CDR1 SGHAT, CDR2 FQNNGV. The CDR3 extends over 17 amino acids.